The 8 T cell receptor beta chains below all came from one sample that was sequenced in a study of long-term antiretroviral therapy in people with HIV. immunoSEQ v3.0 was run at survey level. Only in-frame clones appear in the TCRdb table, and some are missing; sequencing was by immunoSEQ multiplex PCR. The sample holds around 30,000 clones, around 83% seen once. The sample here was unsorted PBMCs, taken 0.4 years after starting antiretroviral therapy. These receptors were collected from a man in his late teens or twenties with HIV.

The chain links TRBV5-1 to TRBJ2-7; possibly TRBD2 for D (6 bases). V was clipped by 2 bases and J by 2 bases, with 11 bases between them. Germline CDR1 reads SGHRS; CDR2 reads YFSETQ. The CDR3 sequence is 14 residues long. CDR3 protein: CASSFPGLTYEQYF. The CDR3 bases are TGCGCCAGCAGCTTCCCCGGACTAACCTACGAGCAGTACTTC.

This clone was counted only a few times. The rearrangement links TRBV19 to TRBJ1-1, with D perhaps matching TRBD1 (5 bases). Germline V gives CDR1 LNHDA, CDR2 SQIVND (reference sequence). The V and J ends lost 5 bases and 7 bases respectively, with 8 bases between them. CDR3 length: 11 amino acids. CDR3 region: CASSEGHEAFF. The CDR3 coding sequence is TGTGCCAGTAGTGAAGGACATGAAGCTTTCTTT.

The V call is TRBV7-3, the J call TRBJ2-1; no definite D call. Germline CDR1 reads SGHTA; CDR2 reads FQGTGA. Trimming removed 0 bases at V and 5 bases at J, with 8 bases between. The CDR3 sequence is 14 residues long. The CDR3 loop is CASSLTWTHNEQFF. For the CDR3, the DNA is TGTGCCAGCAGCTTAACTTGGACCCACAATGAGCAGTTCTTC.

The V call is TRBV7-2, the J call TRBJ2-7; 9 bases match TRBD2. The CDR3 totals 15 residues. V gave up 10 bases and J gave up 5 bases; unmatched junction bases: 15. Germline CDR1 is SGHTA and CDR2 is FQGNSA. The CDR3 loop is CATSGGSGRVNEQYF. As DNA, the CDR3 is TGTGCCACCTCGGGGGGTAGCGGGAGAGTCAACGAGCAGTACTTC.

The CDR3 loop is CASSSAGGGTGELFF. DNA for the CDR3: TGTGCCAGCAGCTCAGCGGGAGGCGGCACCGGGGAGCTGTTTTTT. This chain links TRBV7-9 with TRBJ2-2, with 9 bases matching TRBD2. This CDR3 region has 15 residues. CDR1 and CDR2 (germline): SEHNR, FQNEAQ (reference sequence). Trimming took 4 bases from V and 4 from J; bases not matched to a gene: 4.

V and J are TRBV5-1 and TRBJ2-3; D is undetermined. In germline, CDR1 is SGHRS, CDR2 YFSETQ. CDR3 length: 14 residues. V was shortened by 4 bases and J by 0 bases, with 9 bases between the two germline ends. This chain's CDR3 is CASSPGRSTDTQYF. The CDR3, as DNA: TGCGCCAGCAGCCCCGGACGGAGCACAGATACGCAGTATTTT.

The chain uses TRBV7-9 and TRBJ2-7; tentatively, D is TRBD2 (5 bases). Germline V lookup: CDR1 SEHNR, CDR2 FQNEAQ (reference sequence). The CDR3 spans 14 residues. Trimming took 4 bases from V and 2 from J, leaving 12 bases between them. For the CDR3, the DNA is TGTGCCAGCAGCTCTAGGACGGGAACCTACGAGCAGTACTTC. This sequence encodes CASSSRTGTYEQYF.

This chain joins TRBV6-1 and TRBJ1-2; 7 nucleotides line up with TRBD1. Germline-derived CDR1 and CDR2 are MNHNS and SASEGT. The CDR3 is 16 residues long. V trimming: 3 bases; J trimming: 2 bases; junction bases outside the gene matches: 9. The CDR3 sequence: CASSDSLTGINYGYTF. DNA of the CDR3: TGTGCCAGCAGTGACAGCCTGACAGGGATAAACTATGGCTACACCTTC.